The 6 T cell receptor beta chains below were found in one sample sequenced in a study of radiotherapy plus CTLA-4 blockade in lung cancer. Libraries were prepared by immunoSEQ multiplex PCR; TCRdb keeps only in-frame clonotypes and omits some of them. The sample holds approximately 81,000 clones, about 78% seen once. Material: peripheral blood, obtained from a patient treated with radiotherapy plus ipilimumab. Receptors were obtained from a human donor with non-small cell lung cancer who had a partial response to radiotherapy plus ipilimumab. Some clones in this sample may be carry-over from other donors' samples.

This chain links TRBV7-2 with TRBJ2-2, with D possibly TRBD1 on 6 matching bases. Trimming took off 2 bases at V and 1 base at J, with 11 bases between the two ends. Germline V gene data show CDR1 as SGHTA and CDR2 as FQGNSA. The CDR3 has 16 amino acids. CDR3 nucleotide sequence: TGTGCCAGCAGCTTATATGGGACACGGAACACCGGGGAGCTGTTTTTT. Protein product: CASSLYGTRNTGELFF.

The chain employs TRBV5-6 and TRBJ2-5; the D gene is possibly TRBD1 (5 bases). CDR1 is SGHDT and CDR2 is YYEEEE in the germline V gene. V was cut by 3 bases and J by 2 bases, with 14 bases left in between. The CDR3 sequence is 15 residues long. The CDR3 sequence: CASSSTPTVQETQYF. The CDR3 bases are TGTGCCAGCAGCTCCACTCCGACAGTACAAGAGACCCAGTACTTC.

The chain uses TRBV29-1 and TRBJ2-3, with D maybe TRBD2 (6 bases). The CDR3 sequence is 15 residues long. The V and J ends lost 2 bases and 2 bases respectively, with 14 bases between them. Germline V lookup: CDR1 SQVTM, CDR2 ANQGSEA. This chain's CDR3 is CSVESPSDYTDTQYF. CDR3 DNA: TGCAGCGTTGAAAGCCCTAGCGATTACACAGATACGCAGTATTTT.

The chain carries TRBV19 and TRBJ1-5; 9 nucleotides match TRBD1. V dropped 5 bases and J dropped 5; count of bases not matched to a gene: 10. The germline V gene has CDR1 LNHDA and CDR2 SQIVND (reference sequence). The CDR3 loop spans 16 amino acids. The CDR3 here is CASSLHQGQGYQPQHF. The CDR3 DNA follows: TGTGCCAGTAGTCTACATCAGGGACAGGGTTATCAGCCCCAGCATTTT. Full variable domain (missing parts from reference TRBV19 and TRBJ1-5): DGGITQSPKYLFRKEGQNVTLSCEQNLNHDAMYWYRQDPGQGLRLIYYSQIVNDFQKGDIAEGYSVSREKKESFPLTVTSAQKNPTAFYLCASSLHQGQGYQPQHFGDGTRLSIL.

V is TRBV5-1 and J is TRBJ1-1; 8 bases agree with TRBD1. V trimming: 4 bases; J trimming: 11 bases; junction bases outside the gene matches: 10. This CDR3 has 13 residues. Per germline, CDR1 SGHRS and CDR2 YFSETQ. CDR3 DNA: TGCGCCAGCAGCCCCCCGGGACAGGAAAACGCTTTCTTT. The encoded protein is CASSPPGQENAFF.

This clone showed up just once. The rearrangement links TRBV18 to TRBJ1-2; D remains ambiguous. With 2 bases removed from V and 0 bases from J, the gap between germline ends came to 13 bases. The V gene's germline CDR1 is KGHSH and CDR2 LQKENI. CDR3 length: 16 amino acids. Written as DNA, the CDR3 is TGTGCCAGCTCACCAAGGGAGAGTAAGGCTAACTATGGCTACACCTTC. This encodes CASSPRESKANYGYTF.